These 20 T cell receptor beta chains originate from one sample sequenced in a study. A single record per CDR3 protein comes from TCRdb applying MiXCR to the 5' RACE reads. The repertoire consists of about 40,000 distinct CDR3 sequences, with 18% occurring once and the leading ten covering 2.5% to 3.5%. Sequencing input: naive CD4+ T cells sorted from a lymph node. The sample's subset: naive CD4+ T cells, CD4+CD45RA+CD25-. The receptors derive from a female donor with breast cancer.

This clonotype was observed a few times. CDR3 DNA sequence: TGTGCCAGCAGCCCAGGGGGCACAGAGACCCAGTACTTC. Translated: CASSPGGTETQYF. The V gene is TRBV6-6, the J gene TRBJ2-5; TRBD1 matches 8 bases. Germline CDR1 and CDR2: MNHNY and SVGAGI (reference sequence). This CDR3 contains 13 residues. Trimming at V came to 6 bases and at J to 4 bases, leaving 4 bases not matched to a gene.

This clonotype was observed a handful of times. The rearrangement uses TRBV21-1 and TRBJ2-3. TRBV21-1 is described as a pseudogene. This CDR3 has 13 amino acids. As DNA, the CDR3 is TGTGCCAGCAGCAAAGAACGAGCAGATACGCAGTATTTT. Encoded protein: CASSKERADTQYF.

This clonotype was observed at least ten times. The chain combines TRBV4-3 with TRBJ2-3, with 12 bases identical to TRBD1. The CDR3 spans 16 residues. Germline assignment: CDR1 LGHNA and CDR2 YSLEER. Trimming removed 3 bases from V and 5 bases from J; junction bases left unmatched: 6. CDR3 protein: CASSQAGQGAGDTQYF. For the CDR3, the DNA is TGCGCCAGCAGCCAGGCGGGACAGGGGGCGGGAGATACGCAGTATTTT.

V and J are TRBV13 and TRBJ1-2; TRBD1 matches 8 bases. Per the germline V gene, CDR1 is PRHDT and CDR2 is FYEKMQ (reference sequence). The CDR3 has 15 amino acids. The V segment lost 6 bases and the J segment 7 bases; nucleotides outside the gene matches: 13. This CDR3 is CASRRIGQGLSGYTF. DNA for the CDR3: TGTGCCAGCAGACGTATCGGACAGGGCTTGAGTGGCTACACCTTC.

The genes are TRBV19 and TRBJ2-2; 9 bases match TRBD2. The germline gives CDR1 LNHDA, CDR2 SQIVND (reference sequence). The CDR3 has 14 amino acids. After removal of 6 bases from V and 6 bases from J, the junction contained 5 bases not matched to a gene. As DNA, the CDR3 is TGTGCCAGTAGGCCTAGCGGGATTGCCGGGGAGCTGTTTTTT. Its protein product is CASRPSGIAGELFF.

The CDR3: CASSLAGLAGETQYF. For the CDR3, the DNA is TGTGCCAGCAGCTTAGCGGGACTAGCGGGGGAGACCCAGTACTTC. This chain joins TRBV7-6 and TRBJ2-5; 13 positions agree with TRBD2. The CDR3 extends over 15 amino acids. Germline V lookup: CDR1 SGHVS, CDR2 FNYEAQ. V was clipped by 0 bases and J by 5 bases; unmatched bases: 0.

Only a few counts were recorded for this clonotype. The rearrangement uses TRBV5-4 and TRBJ1-1; D not certain. The CDR3 sequence is 14 residues long. Trimming took off 5 bases at V and 1 base at J, with 12 bases between the two ends. CDR1 is SGHNT and CDR2 is YYREEE in the germline V gene (reference sequence). CDR3 sequence: CASSTPGSNTEAFF. As DNA, the CDR3 is TGTGCCAGCAGTACCCCTGGGTCGAACACTGAAGCTTTCTTT.

This clonotype was seen many times. V and J are TRBV19 and TRBJ1-1; the match to TRBD1 covers 8 bases. The CDR3 sequence is 14 residues long. V lost 4 bases, J lost 4 bases, and 5 bases stayed unmatched. Germline assignment: CDR1 LNHDA and CDR2 SQIVND (reference sequence). The CDR3 DNA follows: TGTGCCAGTAGTAGTTGGCAGGGGGCCACTGAAGCTTTCTTT. It is translated as CASSSWQGATEAFF.

This chain connects TRBV5-1 to TRBJ1-1; the D gene is possibly TRBD1 (5 bases). This CDR3 has 15 amino acids. V lost 3 bases and J 4 bases, leaving 16 bases between the germline ends. Germline assignment: CDR1 SGHRS and CDR2 YFSETQ. This CDR3 reads CASSSTPDRGTEAFF. In DNA, the CDR3 is TGCGCCAGCAGCTCGACCCCGGATAGGGGCACTGAAGCTTTCTTT. Together with reference TRBV5-1 and TRBJ1-1, the CDR3 gives the full variable domain: KAGVTQTPRYLIKTRGQQVTLSCSPISGHRSVSWYQQTPGQGLQFLFEYFSETQRNKGNFPGRFSGRQFSNSRSEMNVSTLELGDSALYLCASSSTPDRGTEAFFGQGTRLTVV.

The table lists this clonotype with a few counts. J is TRBJ2-5 and V is TRBV7-9; D tentatively reads TRBD1 or TRBD2 (5 bases each). This CDR3 has 18 amino acids. Germline assignment: CDR1 SEHNR and CDR2 FQNEAQ (reference sequence). V was pared by 4 bases and J by 9 bases, with 30 bases between. The CDR3 nucleotides are TGTGCCAGCAGCTCCTCAGACAGCCGGGCCCCTAGCATGGGAGCCCAGTACTTC. The encoded protein is CASSSSDSRAPSMGAQYF.

On this clonotype itself: Being one base from a much bigger clone, this may be a read error. The CDR3 DNA reads as TGTGCCAGCAGTGCTATCGGGAAGACCTCCTACAATGAGCAGTTCTTC. Translation: CASSAIGKTSYNEQFF. The V gene is TRBV6-1, the J gene TRBJ2-1; weak D call: TRBD2 (5 bases). This CDR3 is built from 16 residues. The V end was cut by 4 bases, the J end by 0 bases, with 13 bases between. Germline loops: CDR1 MNHNS, CDR2 SASEGT.

This clonotype turned up a few times. The chain is built from TRBV20-1 and TRBJ2-1, with 12 positions matching TRBD2. The CDR3 spans 14 residues. Germline-derived CDR1 and CDR2 are DFQATT and SNEGSKA (reference sequence). With 6 bases clipped from V and 4 bases from J, the junction kept 4 bases outside the gene matches. CDR3 sequence: CSAPGLAGYNEQFF. CDR3 nucleotide sequence: TGCAGTGCACCTGGACTAGCGGGATACAATGAGCAGTTCTTC.

This rearrangement joins TRBV5-5 to TRBJ1-4, with a tentative D call TRBD1 (5 bases). This CDR3 is built from 16 residues. Germline V gives CDR1 SGHKS, CDR2 YYEKEE (reference sequence). Trimming took off 3 bases at V and 3 bases at J, with 15 bases between the two ends. The CDR3 protein is CASSSPGGGANEKLFF. The CDR3 bases are TGTGCCAGCAGCTCCCCCGGGGGAGGGGCTAATGAAAAACTGTTTTTT. Filled out from reference TRBV5-5 and TRBJ1-4, the complete variable domain reads DAGVTQSPTHLIKTRGQQVTLRCSPISGHKSVSWYQQVLGQGPQFIFQYYEKEERGRGNFPDRFSARQFPNYSSELNVNALLLGDSALYLCASSSPGGGANEKLFFGSGTQLSVL.

Remarks on this clonotype: Here the CDR3 omits its conserved ending phenylalanine or tryptophan, so a read error is the likely source. This chain uses TRBV10-1 with TRBJ1-1; D not resolved. Trimming pared 3 bases from V and 5 bases from J, leaving 13 bases between. This CDR3 is 14 amino acids long. CDR1 and CDR2 (germline): WNHNN, SYGVQD (reference sequence). For the CDR3, the DNA is TGCGCCAGCAGTGATTTCGTTGACGGAACTGAAGCTTTCCTT. The encoded protein is CASSDFVDGTEAFL.

Of note for this clonotype: At one end, the junction sequence differs from germline, possibly due to a read error. V gene TRBV12-3 or TRBV12-4 combines with J gene TRBJ2-7; D is unclear. The CDR3 has 14 amino acids. The DNA of the CDR3 is TGTGCCAGCAGTTTTCGAGGCAGAGTCTACGTGCAGTACTTC. Translated: CASSFRGRVYVQYF.

There are a few counts of this clonotype. The J gene is TRBJ2-3, the V gene TRBV5-1, with a weak D call TRBD2 (7 bases). V was pared by 3 bases and J by 2 bases, with 16 bases between. CDR1 and CDR2 from the germline V gene are SGHRS and YFSETQ. CDR3 length equals 16 residues. Here the CDR3 DNA reads TGCGCCAGCAGCTCGGGGCTGGCGGGGGCCACAGATACGCAGTATTTT. Its protein product is CASSSGLAGATDTQYF.

This clonotype has ten or more counts. This chain uses TRBV7-9 with TRBJ2-2; maybe TRBD1 (5 bases). The CDR3 sequence is 14 residues long. Germline V gene sequence: CDR1 SEHNR, CDR2 FQNEAQ (reference sequence). Trimming shortened V by 5 bases and J by 2 bases, and 9 bases separated the two germline ends. Here the CDR3 DNA reads TGTGCCAGCAGCCGTCAGGGTAACACCGGGGAGCTGTTTTTT. This codes for CASSRQGNTGELFF.

This clonotype was counted a few times. This rearrangement joins TRBV7-9 to TRBJ2-5; D call uncertain. Deletions cut 4 bases from V and 5 bases from J, with 11 bases between. The CDR3 runs to 13 residues. Germline CDR1 and CDR2: SEHNR and FQNEAQ (reference sequence). The CDR3 loop is CASSSFGTETQYF. The CDR3 coding sequence is TGTGCCAGCAGCTCATTCGGCACCGAGACCCAGTACTTC.

This clonotype was counted a few times. The chain carries TRBV6-5 and TRBJ1-5; no reliable D call. V dropped 5 bases and J dropped 1 base, with 15 bases sitting between them. From germline, CDR1 is MNHEY and CDR2 SVGAGI. The CDR3 covers 16 residues. The DNA for the CDR3 is TGTGCCAGCAGTCCTCGGTGGACCCGAAGCAATCAGCCCCAGCATTTT. Translated, it gives CASSPRWTRSNQPQHF.

This clonotype was observed many times. J is TRBJ2-3 and V is TRBV2; D call uncertain. Germline assignment: CDR1 SNHLY and CDR2 FYNNEI. The CDR3 spans 15 residues. V lost 3 bases and J lost 1, with 11 bases in between. The CDR3 is CASSELVVGTDTQYF. Written as DNA, the CDR3 is TGTGCCAGCAGTGAGTTGGTAGTCGGCACAGATACGCAGTATTTT.